The 22 T cell receptor beta chains below were found in one sample sequenced in a study of cytomegalovirus exposure and HLA in healthy donors. The PCR employed 60 Vbeta primers together with 13 Jbeta primers. Here immunoSEQ multiplex PCR was the method, and the copy in TCRdb shows in-frame clones only, minus some. The sample has over 110,000 clones, approximately 83% seen once. The sequenced sample was PBMCs. The receptor source for this set is a male donor in good health and CMV-seronegative.

This chain connects TRBV5-1 to TRBJ2-7; 10 bases line up with TRBD2. The CDR3 spans 18 residues. The junction had 13 bases not matched to a gene; V was cut back by 1 base and J by 3 bases. Germline V CDR1 and CDR2: SGHRS, YFSETQ. The CDR3 reads CASSLRVLTEREGYEQYF. CDR3 DNA sequence: TGCGCCAGCAGCTTGAGGGTCCTCACCGAGCGGGAGGGCTACGAGCAGTACTTC.

V usage is TRBV12-5 and J usage is TRBJ2-1; D remains ambiguous. V lost 8 bases and J lost 5, with 7 bases in between. The CDR3 has 11 residues. The V gene's germline CDR1 is LGHNT and CDR2 FRNRAP. In nucleotides, the CDR3 is TGTGCTAGTAGGAGTCACAATGAGCAGTTCTTC. The encoded protein is CASRSHNEQFF.

This clone was observed a few times. The J gene is TRBJ1-1, the V gene TRBV6-5, with no clear D. The germline CDR1 and CDR2 sequences are MNHEY and SVGAGI. Trimming stripped 2 bases from V and 2 bases from J, with 3 bases between. This CDR3 contains 12 residues. The CDR3 DNA reads TGTGCCAGCAGTTACCCAAACACTGAAGCTTTCTTT. This codes for CASSYPNTEAFF.

DNA for the CDR3: TGTGCCAGCAGTGATAGCGAGCAGTACTTC. It translates to CASSDSEQYF. The chain employs TRBV6-1 and TRBJ2-7; D is unresolved. CDR3 length: 10 amino acids. Germline V gene data show CDR1 as MNHNS and CDR2 as SASEGT. Deletions cut 3 bases from V and 6 bases from J, with 3 bases between.

V usage is TRBV7-8 and J usage is TRBJ2-7; tentative D call: TRBD2 (6 bases). The V gene lost 2 bases and the J gene lost 0 bases, with 17 bases spanning the gap. The CDR3 contains 17 residues. Germline V gene lookup returns CDR1 SGHVS and CDR2 FQNEAQ. The chain's CDR3 is CASSLYGRAGSSYEQYF. The CDR3 DNA is TGTGCCAGCAGCTTATATGGACGGGCGGGGAGCTCCTACGAGCAGTACTTC.

The chain has TRBV6-5 and TRBJ2-7; 7 positions match TRBD2. CDR3 length: 14 residues. Trimming at V came to 6 bases and at J to 6 bases, leaving 11 bases not matched to a gene. Germline V gene lookup returns CDR1 MNHEY and CDR2 SVGAGI. The CDR3 sequence: CASSREAPKSEQYF. The CDR3, as DNA: TGTGCCAGCAGCCGGGAGGCCCCTAAAAGCGAGCAGTACTTC.

This clone was observed a few times. The chain is built from TRBV21-1 and TRBJ2-3; no DNA check was done on the table's D call, TRBD2. TRBV21-1 is deemed a pseudogene. The CDR3 runs to 10 residues. The DNA of the CDR3 is TGTGCCAGCAGCCCACTAACGCAGTATTTT. Its protein product is CASSPLTQYF.

V usage is TRBV5-6 and J usage is TRBJ1-2; 7 nucleotides agree with TRBD1. Trimming removed 1 base from V and 7 bases from J; junction bases left unmatched: 7. The germline gives CDR1 SGHDT, CDR2 YYEEEE. The CDR3 loop spans 14 amino acids. This CDR3 is CASSLRSGGVGYTF. The CDR3 DNA is TGTGCCAGCAGCTTGAGGTCAGGGGGTGTTGGCTACACCTTC.

V gene TRBV15 combines with J gene TRBJ2-3; maybe TRBD2 (5 bases). This CDR3 region has 15 residues. The V gene lost 3 bases and the J gene lost 1 base, with 11 bases spanning the gap. From germline, CDR1 is LNHNV and CDR2 YYDKDF (reference sequence). This chain's CDR3 is CATSRGGSGTDTQYF. The CDR3 DNA is TGTGCCACCAGCAGGGGCGGGTCCGGCACAGATACGCAGTATTTT.

This chain uses TRBV5-1 with TRBJ2-4; TRBD2 aligns across 7 bases. CDR3 length: 14 amino acids. Germline V gives CDR1 SGHRS, CDR2 YFSETQ. The junction had 9 bases not matched to a gene; V was cut back by 4 bases and J by 8 bases. CDR3 residues: CASSSGTAGDIQYF. The CDR3 DNA is TGCGCCAGCAGCAGCGGGACGGCGGGGGACATTCAGTACTTC.

This chain uses TRBV29-1 with TRBJ2-1; a possible D gene is TRBD2 (5 bases). This CDR3 spans 15 amino acids. Germline V gene data show CDR1 as SQVTM and CDR2 as ANQGSEA. V shed 0 bases and J shed 2 bases, with 11 bases lying between them. CDR3 coding DNA: TGCAGCGTTGAAGACCCGGGATCTACCTACAATGAGCAGTTCTTC. It is translated as CSVEDPGSTYNEQFF.

The V and J genes are TRBV7-8 and TRBJ2-2; 7 bases align to TRBD1. The CDR3 sequence is 14 residues long. The J segment lost 3 bases and the V segment lost 6 bases, leaving 4 bases of the junction unmatched. Germline-derived CDR1 and CDR2 are SGHVS and FQNEAQ. The CDR3 region is CASRDRGHTGELFF. CDR3 in DNA: TGTGCCAGCAGAGATAGGGGGCACACCGGGGAGCTGTTTTTT.

This clone has a handful of counts. The chain employs TRBV5-1 and TRBJ2-6, with 10 bases fitting TRBD1. Germline values: CDR1 SGHRS, CDR2 YFSETQ. Trimming cost V 1 base and J 2 bases; bases outside gene matches: 6. The CDR3 is 18 residues long. DNA for the CDR3: TGCGCCAGCAGCTTGTGGGGACAGGGGAATACTGGGGCCAACGTCCTGACTTTC. It encodes CASSLWGQGNTGANVLTF.

The chain links TRBV14 to TRBJ2-7; 12 bases map to TRBD2. In germline, CDR1 is SGHDN, CDR2 FVKESK. CDR3 length: 15 residues. V lost 4 bases, J lost 7 bases, and 8 bases stayed unmatched. The CDR3 reads CASSPPGLAGFEQYF. In DNA, the CDR3 is TGTGCCAGCAGCCCACCGGGACTAGCGGGCTTTGAGCAGTACTTC.

This chain connects TRBV28 to TRBJ1-4; D may be TRBD1 (6 bases). The V gene's germline CDR1 is MDHEN and CDR2 SYDVKM. The CDR3 has 14 residues. Trimming took off 8 bases at V and 0 bases at J, with 10 bases between the two ends. CDR3 residues: CASGGPSTNEKLFF. CDR3 DNA: TGTGCCAGCGGGGGCCCTTCAACTAATGAAAAACTGTTTTTT.

The genes are TRBV4-3 and TRBJ2-1; a possible D gene is TRBD1 (5 bases). V shed 0 bases and J shed 5 bases, with 8 bases lying between them. The CDR3 covers 14 residues. CDR1 LGHNA and CDR2 YSLEER come from the germline V gene. DNA for the CDR3: TGCGCCAGCAGCCAAGAAGGCAGGGACAATGAGCAGTTCTTC. Translation gives CASSQEGRDNEQFF.

This clone was recorded only once. The chain's CDR3 is CASSSGLAGLDTQYF. The CDR3, as DNA: TGTGCCAGCAGTTCGGGACTAGCGGGATTGGATACGCAGTATTTT. This chain links TRBV6-5 with TRBJ2-3, with 13 bases identical to TRBD2. The CDR3 sequence is 15 residues long. Germline V gene lookup returns CDR1 MNHEY and CDR2 SVGAGI. V lost 4 bases to trimming and J lost 6 bases; unmatched junction nucleotides: 4.

V is TRBV5-6 and J is TRBJ1-1; possible D gene TRBD1, 5 bases. V dropped 3 bases and J dropped 2 bases, with 11 bases sitting between them. This CDR3 has 14 amino acids. CDR1 and CDR2 from the germline V gene are SGHDT and YYEEEE. The CDR3 spells CASSSLDRNTEAFF. The DNA of the CDR3 is TGTGCCAGCAGCTCCCTTGACAGAAACACTGAAGCTTTCTTT.

This chain links TRBV11-2 with TRBJ2-5; D remains ambiguous. Germline V gene sequence: CDR1 SGHAT, CDR2 FQNNGV. The CDR3 runs 14 residues. Trimming left V 5 bases short and J 5 bases short, with 15 bases between. DNA of the CDR3: TGTGCCAGCAGCCCCCCAACCTGGCTGGAGACCCAGTACTTC. As protein: CASSPPTWLETQYF.

The chain is built from TRBV19 and TRBJ1-2; 7 bases agree with TRBD1. CDR1 and CDR2 from the germline V gene are LNHDA and SQIVND (reference sequence). Trimming removed 7 bases from V and 1 base from J; junction bases left unmatched: 9. The CDR3 extends over 15 amino acids. CDR3 residues: CASKTGPAFNYGYTF. CDR3 in DNA: TGTGCCAGTAAGACAGGGCCCGCATTTAACTATGGCTACACCTTC.

This rearrangement joins TRBV19 to TRBJ2-7; perhaps TRBD1 as D (6 bases). V was shortened by 3 bases and J by 0 bases, with 9 bases between the two germline ends. The CDR3 totals 14 residues. Germline V gives CDR1 LNHDA, CDR2 SQIVND (reference sequence). CDR3 nucleotides: TGTGCCAGTAGTATTACAGGGAGCTCCTACGAGCAGTACTTC. It specifies CASSITGSSYEQYF.

The chain joins TRBV6-1 to TRBJ2-7, with 7 bases matching TRBD2. With 4 bases clipped from V and 0 bases from J, the junction kept 9 bases outside the gene matches. The CDR3 runs to 16 residues. Germline CDR1 MNHNS, CDR2 SASEGT. Here the CDR3 DNA reads TGTGCCAGCAGTGCTGGGGGAGGGCTCCTCTCCTACGAGCAGTACTTC. Translating it yields CASSAGGGLLSYEQYF.